The clone carrying this T cell receptor beta chain appeared many times. The data originate from a study of T-cell reconstitution after alpha-beta-depleted transplantation in children. This CDR3 contains 13 residues. Per the germline V gene, CDR1 is DFQATT and CDR2 is SNEGSKA (reference sequence). Trimming removed 8 bases from V and 2 bases from J, with 14 bases in between. Unique molecular identifiers were used in preparing the TCRbeta library. TCRdb re-called the PCR reads with MiXCR, one entry per CDR3 protein. The sample lists nearly 250,000 distinct CDR3 sequences, approximately 8.9% seen once, with just under 6.5% in the top ten.

This receptor was taken from a male patient between 5 and 17 years old who had a stem cell transplant for acute lymphoblastic leukemia, so the T cells may come from the graft donor. The specimen was PBMCs, mostly from graft donor cells, collected 180 days after TCRalphabeta/CD19-depleted stem cell transplant. This chain uses TRBV20-1 with TRBJ2-3; D possibly matches TRBD1 or TRBD2 (5 bases each). The CDR3 region is CSPVGVDTDTQYF. DNA for the CDR3: TGCAGTCCCGTGGGGGTGGACACAGATACGCAGTATTTT.